These 25 T cell receptor beta chains originate from one sample sequenced in a study of blood T cell repertoires in COVID-19. The table came from immunoSEQ multiplex PCR; TCRdb's copy has only in-frame clones and leaves some out. The repertoire consists of 150,000 to 200,000 clones, with about 88% occurring once and the leading ten covering 15% to 20%. Sequenced input: peripheral blood. These receptors were obtained from a man in his fifties or sixties with active or convalescent COVID-19.

The chain employs TRBV10-2 and TRBJ1-5; D is perhaps TRBD1 (6 bases). The CDR3 covers 16 residues. In germline, CDR1 is WSHSY, CDR2 SAAADI. V dropped 8 bases and J dropped 0 bases, with 17 bases sitting between them. CDR3 bases: TGCGCCAGCGGCCGGAGCGGACAGCATAGCAATCAGCCCCAGCATTTT. Amino acid sequence: CASGRSGQHSNQPQHF.

This rearrangement joins TRBV5-5 to TRBJ2-7; 9 nucleotides align to TRBD1. The J call is uncertain, as TRBJ2-1 better fits the DNA end. CDR3 size: 14 residues. Germline V CDR1 and CDR2: SGHKS, YYEKEE (reference sequence). The CDR3, as DNA: TGTGCCAGCAGCTCGACAGGGGGAGTCTACGAGCAGTTCTTC. It encodes CASSSTGGVYEQFF.

The V and J genes are TRBV20-1 and TRBJ2-1; D is unclear. The V end lost 5 bases, the J end lost 9 bases, and 8 bases lay between the germline ends. The CDR3 length is 10 residues. Germline CDR1 reads DFQATT; CDR2 reads SNEGSKA (reference sequence). CDR3 in DNA: TGCAGTGCTCCTCGCAGTGAGCAGTTCTTC. It yields the protein CSAPRSEQFF.

This chain uses TRBV5-5 with TRBJ2-3; no clear D. This CDR3 is built from 12 residues. Germline lookup yields CDR1 SGHKS and CDR2 YYEKEE (reference sequence). Trimming took off 4 bases at V and 4 bases at J, with 7 bases between the two ends. The CDR3 region is CASSIQPDTQYF. For the CDR3, the DNA is TGTGCCAGCAGCATACAGCCAGATACGCAGTATTTT.

V usage is TRBV5-6 and J usage is TRBJ2-7; 9 nucleotides align to TRBD1. Germline-derived CDR1 and CDR2 are SGHDT and YYEEEE. This CDR3 comprises 17 residues. The trim removed 4 bases at V and 0 bases at J, leaving 11 bases unmatched. The CDR3 loop is CASSKDRGVLSSYEQYF. The CDR3 bases are TGTGCCAGCAGCAAGGACAGGGGCGTCCTCAGCTCCTACGAGCAGTACTTC.

V gene TRBV4-2 combines with J gene TRBJ1-3; no clear D. The germline V gene encodes CDR1 LGHNA and CDR2 YNFKEQ. There are 14 residues in the CDR3. The V gene lost 1 base and the J gene lost 0 bases, with 4 bases spanning the gap. This CDR3 is CASSQAYSGNTIYF. The DNA for the CDR3 is TGTGCCAGCAGCCAAGCCTACTCTGGAAACACCATATATTTT.

The chain couples TRBV2 to TRBJ1-2, with TRBD1 identical over 7 bases. The CDR3 totals 11 residues. Trimming at V came to 8 bases and at J to 3 bases, leaving 0 bases not matched to a gene. Germline CDR1 and CDR2: SNHLY and FYNNEI. CDR3 coding DNA: TGTGCCAGCGGACAGGACTATGGCTACACCTTC. Amino acids: CASGQDYGYTF.

The J gene is TRBJ1-1, the V gene TRBV19; D is possibly TRBD1 (6 bases). Per germline, CDR1 LNHDA and CDR2 SQIVND (reference sequence). The CDR3 is 14 amino acids. Deletions cut 2 bases from V and 6 bases from J, with 13 bases between. The CDR3 DNA reads as TGTGCCAGTAGTATACCCCAGGGGAGGGCTGAAGCTTTCTTT. Its protein is CASSIPQGRAEAFF.

The rearrangement links TRBV15 to TRBJ1-2, with 9 bases matching TRBD1. The CDR3 is 14 amino acids. Germline CDR1 LNHNV, CDR2 YYDKDF (reference sequence). Trimming cost V 0 bases and J 10 bases; bases outside gene matches: 6. The DNA for the CDR3 is TGTGCCACCAGCAGAGATCTGGGACAGGGTACCTACACCTTC. This gives the protein CATSRDLGQGTYTF.

In this sample, this clone turned up a few times. The gene calls are TRBV28 and TRBJ1-5; D gene uncertain. Trimming removed 7 bases from V and 6 bases from J, with 22 bases in between. The CDR3 extends over 16 amino acids. Germline V gene data show CDR1 as MDHEN and CDR2 as SYDVKM. The CDR3 loop is CASIGLFGFVSQPQHF. The DNA of the CDR3 is TGTGCCAGCATCGGACTGTTCGGATTTGTGTCTCAGCCCCAGCATTTT.

The chain carries TRBV5-1 and TRBJ2-6; weak D call: TRBD2 (5 bases). V lost 0 bases and J 0 bases, leaving 10 bases between the germline ends. The CDR3 contains 17 residues. Looked up from germline, CDR1 is SGHRS and CDR2 is YFSETQ. The CDR3 spells CASSLAGGLSGANVLTF. DNA of the CDR3: TGCGCCAGCAGCTTGGCCGGAGGTCTCTCTGGGGCCAACGTCCTGACTTTC. The full variable domain, its missing parts supplied by reference TRBV5-1 and TRBJ2-6, is KAGVTQTPRYLIKTRGQQVTLSCSPISGHRSVSWYQQTPGQGLQFLFEYFSETQRNKGNFPGRFSGRQFSNSRSEMNVSTLELGDSALYLCASSLAGGLSGANVLTFGAGSRLTVL.

This rearrangement joins TRBV5-1 to TRBJ1-2, with 7 bases lining up with TRBD1. This CDR3 contains 16 residues. Germline-derived CDR1 and CDR2 are SGHRS and YFSETQ. Trimming removed 6 bases from V and 4 bases from J; junction bases left unmatched: 15. CDR3 residues: CASKVRPSGDSYGYTF. Written as DNA, the CDR3 is TGCGCCAGCAAGGTTCGGCCCTCAGGGGACAGCTATGGCTACACCTTC.

This rearrangement joins TRBV6-5 to TRBJ1-1; 8 bases agree with TRBD1. V lost 6 bases to trimming and J lost 4 bases; unmatched junction nucleotides: 10. Germline V lookup: CDR1 MNHEY, CDR2 SVGAGI. CDR3 length equals 15 residues. CDR3: CASSRTGIRTTEAFF. CDR3 nucleotide sequence: TGTGCCAGCAGCAGGACAGGGATCAGGACCACTGAAGCTTTCTTT.

The chain combines TRBV5-4 with TRBJ1-1; D is possibly TRBD1 (6 bases). Between the trimmed V and J ends, which lost 2 bases and 1 base, there was a span of 12 bases. Germline CDR1 and CDR2: SGHNT and YYREEE (reference sequence). The CDR3 has 15 amino acids. CDR3: CASSFRQVGNTEAFF. In nucleotides, the CDR3 is TGTGCCAGCAGCTTCCGACAGGTGGGGAACACTGAAGCTTTCTTT.

V and J are TRBV29-1 and TRBJ1-1, with TRBD1 as a possible D gene (5 bases). Germline loops: CDR1 SQVTM, CDR2 ANQGSEA. This CDR3 comprises 12 residues. Trimming removed 4 bases at V and 4 bases at J, with 10 bases between. The CDR3 DNA sequence: TGCAGCGTTGCACAGGATCGCACTGAAGCTTTCTTT. It translates to CSVAQDRTEAFF.

The CDR3 region is CASSSGTSYEQYF. The CDR3 nucleotides are TGTGCCAGCAGCTCCGGGACATCCTACGAGCAGTACTTC. The genes are TRBV7-2 and TRBJ2-7; D may be TRBD1 (6 bases). The V gene's germline CDR1 is SGHTA and CDR2 FQGNSA. The CDR3 has 13 amino acids. Trimming removed 4 bases at V and 1 base at J, with 8 bases between.

This clone was seen once. This sequence joins TRBV19 and TRBJ1-4; a possible D gene is TRBD1 (6 bases). CDR3 size: 15 residues. V was shortened by 5 bases and J by 0 bases, with 10 bases between the two germline ends. CDR1 and CDR2 (germline): LNHDA, SQIVND (reference sequence). CDR3 nucleotide sequence: TGTGCCAGTAGTGTGGACAGTACAACTAATGAAAAACTGTTTTTT. Amino acids: CASSVDSTTNEKLFF.

This clone was picked up one time. The rearrangement joins TRBV28 to TRBJ1-1, with 9 bases that match TRBD1. Germline V gene sequence: CDR1 MDHEN, CDR2 SYDVKM. The J segment lost 1 base and the V segment lost 5 bases, leaving 8 bases of the junction unmatched. CDR3 length: 16 amino acids. CDR3 loop: CASSRGTGRANTEAFF. In DNA form, the CDR3 reads TGTGCCAGCAGTCGGGGGACAGGGCGGGCGAACACTGAAGCTTTCTTT.

This clone was recorded only once. CDR3 residues: CASSPGLPGGMTFF. The CDR3 DNA reads as TGTGCCAGCTCACCAGGTTTGCCAGGGGGGATGACTTTCTTT. The gene calls are TRBV18 and TRBJ1-1, with TRBD1 matching over 7 bases. The CDR3 sequence is 14 residues long. Germline-derived CDR1 and CDR2 are KGHSH and LQKENI. J was trimmed by 12 bases and V by 2 bases; bases with no gene match: 12.

The chain couples TRBV7-2 to TRBJ2-6; D gene uncertain. This CDR3 spans 15 amino acids. CDR1 and CDR2 from the germline V gene are SGHTA and FQGNSA. Trimming took off 3 bases at V and 0 bases at J, with 6 bases between the two ends. Here the CDR3 reads CASSFRLSGANVLTF. The CDR3 DNA reads as TGTGCCAGCAGCTTTCGACTCTCTGGGGCCAACGTCCTGACTTTC.

The chain links TRBV7-9 to TRBJ1-2; 10 bases line up with TRBD1. Germline loops: CDR1 SEHNR, CDR2 FQNEAQ (reference sequence). The CDR3 has 19 residues. The V segment lost 3 bases and the J segment 0 bases; nucleotides outside the gene matches: 13. CDR3 DNA sequence: TGTGCCAGCAGCTTTAACCGGGACAGGGGCGCCGGATCTAACTATGGCTACACCTTC. Its protein is CASSFNRDRGAGSNYGYTF.

The CDR3 spells CAISVKTSGSSGTGELFF. The CDR3 DNA follows: TGTGCCATCAGTGTGAAGACTAGCGGGAGTAGTGGGACCGGGGAGCTGTTTTTT. The chain employs TRBV10-3 and TRBJ2-2; 12 bases fit TRBD2. CDR3 length: 18 amino acids. The V gene's germline CDR1 is ENHRY and CDR2 SYGVKD. J gave up 5 bases and V 4 bases, and 11 bases lay outside the gene matches.

The J gene is TRBJ1-2, the V gene TRBV19; D possibly corresponds to TRBD1 (6 bases). The germline gives CDR1 LNHDA, CDR2 SQIVND (reference sequence). The ends were cut back, 5 bases at V and 1 base at J, with 14 bases in the middle. The CDR3 consists of 15 residues. The CDR3 DNA is TGTGCCAGTAGTCGGGAGGCCAGGGGTAACTATGGCTACACCTTC. It translates to CASSREARGNYGYTF.

The rearrangement links TRBV27 to TRBJ1-3; TRBD1 aligns across 7 bases. From germline, CDR1 is MNHEY and CDR2 SMNVEV (reference sequence). CDR3 length: 17 residues. V lost 8 bases to trimming and J lost 3 bases; unmatched junction nucleotides: 16. CDR3 nucleotides: TGTGCCAGCCCCTACACCCTCAGGGGGAATTATGGAAACACCATATATTTT. It yields the protein CASPYTLRGNYGNTIYF.

The genes are TRBV5-1 and TRBJ2-3, with TRBD2 matching 9 bases. The trim removed 3 bases at V and 5 bases at J, leaving 7 bases unmatched. Per the germline V gene, CDR1 is SGHRS and CDR2 is YFSETQ. The length of the CDR3 is 15 residues. The CDR3 loop reads CASSSGTSLGDTQYF. The DNA for the CDR3 is TGCGCCAGCAGCTCCGGGACTAGCTTAGGAGATACGCAGTATTTT.